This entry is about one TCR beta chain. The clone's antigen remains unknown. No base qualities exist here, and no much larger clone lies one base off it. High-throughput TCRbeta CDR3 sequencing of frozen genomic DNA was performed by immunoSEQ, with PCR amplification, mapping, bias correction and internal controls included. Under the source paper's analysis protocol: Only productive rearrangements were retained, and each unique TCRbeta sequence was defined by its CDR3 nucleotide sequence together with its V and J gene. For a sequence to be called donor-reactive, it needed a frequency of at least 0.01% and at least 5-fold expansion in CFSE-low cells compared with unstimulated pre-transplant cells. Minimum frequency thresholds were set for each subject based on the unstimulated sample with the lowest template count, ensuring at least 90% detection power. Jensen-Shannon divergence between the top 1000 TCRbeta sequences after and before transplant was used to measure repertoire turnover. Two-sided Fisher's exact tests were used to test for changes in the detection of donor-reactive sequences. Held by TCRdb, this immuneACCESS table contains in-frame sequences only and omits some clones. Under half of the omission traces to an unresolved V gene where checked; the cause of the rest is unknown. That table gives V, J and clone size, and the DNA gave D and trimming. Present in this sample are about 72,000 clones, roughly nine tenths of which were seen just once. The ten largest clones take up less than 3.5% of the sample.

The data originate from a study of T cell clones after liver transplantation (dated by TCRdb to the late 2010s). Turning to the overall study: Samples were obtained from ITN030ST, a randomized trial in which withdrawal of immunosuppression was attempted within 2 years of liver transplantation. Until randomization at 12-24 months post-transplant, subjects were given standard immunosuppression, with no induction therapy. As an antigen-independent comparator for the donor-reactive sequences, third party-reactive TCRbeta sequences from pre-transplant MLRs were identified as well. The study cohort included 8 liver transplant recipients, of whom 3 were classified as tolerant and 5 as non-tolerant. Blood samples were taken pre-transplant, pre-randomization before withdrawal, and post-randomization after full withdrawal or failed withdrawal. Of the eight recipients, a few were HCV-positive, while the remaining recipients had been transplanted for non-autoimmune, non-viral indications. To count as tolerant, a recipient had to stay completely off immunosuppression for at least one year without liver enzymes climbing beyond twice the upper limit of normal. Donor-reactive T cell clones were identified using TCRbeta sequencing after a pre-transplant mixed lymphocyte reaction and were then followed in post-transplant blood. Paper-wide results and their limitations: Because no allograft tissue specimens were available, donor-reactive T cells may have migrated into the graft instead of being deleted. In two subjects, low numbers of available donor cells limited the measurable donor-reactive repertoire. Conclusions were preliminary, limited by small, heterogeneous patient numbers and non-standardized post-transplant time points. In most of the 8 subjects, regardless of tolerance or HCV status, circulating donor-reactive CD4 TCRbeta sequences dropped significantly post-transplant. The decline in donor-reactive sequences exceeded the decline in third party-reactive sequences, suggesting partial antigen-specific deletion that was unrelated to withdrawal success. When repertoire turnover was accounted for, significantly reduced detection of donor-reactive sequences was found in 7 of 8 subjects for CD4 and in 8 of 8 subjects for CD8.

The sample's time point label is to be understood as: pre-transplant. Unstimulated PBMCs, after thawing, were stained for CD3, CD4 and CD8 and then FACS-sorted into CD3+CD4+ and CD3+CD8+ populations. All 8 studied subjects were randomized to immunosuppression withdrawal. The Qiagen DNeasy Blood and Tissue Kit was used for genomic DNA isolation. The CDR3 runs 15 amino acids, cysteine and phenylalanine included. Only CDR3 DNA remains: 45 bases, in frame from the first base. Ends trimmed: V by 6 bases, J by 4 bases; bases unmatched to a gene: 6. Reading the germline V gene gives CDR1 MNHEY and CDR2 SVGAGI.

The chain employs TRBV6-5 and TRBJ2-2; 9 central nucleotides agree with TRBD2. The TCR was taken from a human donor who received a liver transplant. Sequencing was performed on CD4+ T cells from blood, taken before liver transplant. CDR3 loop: CASRPGLARTGELFF. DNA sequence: TGTGCCAGCAGACCCGGACTAGCGCGCACCGGGGAGCTGTTTTTT.